The present entry profiles one TCR beta chain with its context. This sample was included in a study of blood T cell repertoires in COVID-19. Study details: Acute and convalescent COVID-19 specimens originated in the United States, Italy and Spain. The analysed material was cDNA or gDNA that came from T cells, B-cell-depleted T cells, or PBMCs.

Profiled with immunoSEQ multiplex PCR; TCRdb holds only in-frame clones, not every one. The table includes 130,000 to 150,000 clones, over 80% detected once. There are 16 residues in the CDR3. CDR1 and CDR2 (germline): SGHDT, YYEEEE. J gave up 3 bases and V 3 bases, and 9 bases lay outside the gene matches. The sequence came from a woman aged 50 to 65 with acute or convalescent COVID-19. This chain uses TRBV5-6 with TRBJ1-2; 9 nucleotides agree with TRBD1. The sequenced material came from peripheral blood. This CDR3 is CASSSSGTGSYYGYTF. The CDR3 DNA follows: TGTGCCAGCAGCTCATCCGGGACAGGGTCTTACTATGGCTACACCTTC.